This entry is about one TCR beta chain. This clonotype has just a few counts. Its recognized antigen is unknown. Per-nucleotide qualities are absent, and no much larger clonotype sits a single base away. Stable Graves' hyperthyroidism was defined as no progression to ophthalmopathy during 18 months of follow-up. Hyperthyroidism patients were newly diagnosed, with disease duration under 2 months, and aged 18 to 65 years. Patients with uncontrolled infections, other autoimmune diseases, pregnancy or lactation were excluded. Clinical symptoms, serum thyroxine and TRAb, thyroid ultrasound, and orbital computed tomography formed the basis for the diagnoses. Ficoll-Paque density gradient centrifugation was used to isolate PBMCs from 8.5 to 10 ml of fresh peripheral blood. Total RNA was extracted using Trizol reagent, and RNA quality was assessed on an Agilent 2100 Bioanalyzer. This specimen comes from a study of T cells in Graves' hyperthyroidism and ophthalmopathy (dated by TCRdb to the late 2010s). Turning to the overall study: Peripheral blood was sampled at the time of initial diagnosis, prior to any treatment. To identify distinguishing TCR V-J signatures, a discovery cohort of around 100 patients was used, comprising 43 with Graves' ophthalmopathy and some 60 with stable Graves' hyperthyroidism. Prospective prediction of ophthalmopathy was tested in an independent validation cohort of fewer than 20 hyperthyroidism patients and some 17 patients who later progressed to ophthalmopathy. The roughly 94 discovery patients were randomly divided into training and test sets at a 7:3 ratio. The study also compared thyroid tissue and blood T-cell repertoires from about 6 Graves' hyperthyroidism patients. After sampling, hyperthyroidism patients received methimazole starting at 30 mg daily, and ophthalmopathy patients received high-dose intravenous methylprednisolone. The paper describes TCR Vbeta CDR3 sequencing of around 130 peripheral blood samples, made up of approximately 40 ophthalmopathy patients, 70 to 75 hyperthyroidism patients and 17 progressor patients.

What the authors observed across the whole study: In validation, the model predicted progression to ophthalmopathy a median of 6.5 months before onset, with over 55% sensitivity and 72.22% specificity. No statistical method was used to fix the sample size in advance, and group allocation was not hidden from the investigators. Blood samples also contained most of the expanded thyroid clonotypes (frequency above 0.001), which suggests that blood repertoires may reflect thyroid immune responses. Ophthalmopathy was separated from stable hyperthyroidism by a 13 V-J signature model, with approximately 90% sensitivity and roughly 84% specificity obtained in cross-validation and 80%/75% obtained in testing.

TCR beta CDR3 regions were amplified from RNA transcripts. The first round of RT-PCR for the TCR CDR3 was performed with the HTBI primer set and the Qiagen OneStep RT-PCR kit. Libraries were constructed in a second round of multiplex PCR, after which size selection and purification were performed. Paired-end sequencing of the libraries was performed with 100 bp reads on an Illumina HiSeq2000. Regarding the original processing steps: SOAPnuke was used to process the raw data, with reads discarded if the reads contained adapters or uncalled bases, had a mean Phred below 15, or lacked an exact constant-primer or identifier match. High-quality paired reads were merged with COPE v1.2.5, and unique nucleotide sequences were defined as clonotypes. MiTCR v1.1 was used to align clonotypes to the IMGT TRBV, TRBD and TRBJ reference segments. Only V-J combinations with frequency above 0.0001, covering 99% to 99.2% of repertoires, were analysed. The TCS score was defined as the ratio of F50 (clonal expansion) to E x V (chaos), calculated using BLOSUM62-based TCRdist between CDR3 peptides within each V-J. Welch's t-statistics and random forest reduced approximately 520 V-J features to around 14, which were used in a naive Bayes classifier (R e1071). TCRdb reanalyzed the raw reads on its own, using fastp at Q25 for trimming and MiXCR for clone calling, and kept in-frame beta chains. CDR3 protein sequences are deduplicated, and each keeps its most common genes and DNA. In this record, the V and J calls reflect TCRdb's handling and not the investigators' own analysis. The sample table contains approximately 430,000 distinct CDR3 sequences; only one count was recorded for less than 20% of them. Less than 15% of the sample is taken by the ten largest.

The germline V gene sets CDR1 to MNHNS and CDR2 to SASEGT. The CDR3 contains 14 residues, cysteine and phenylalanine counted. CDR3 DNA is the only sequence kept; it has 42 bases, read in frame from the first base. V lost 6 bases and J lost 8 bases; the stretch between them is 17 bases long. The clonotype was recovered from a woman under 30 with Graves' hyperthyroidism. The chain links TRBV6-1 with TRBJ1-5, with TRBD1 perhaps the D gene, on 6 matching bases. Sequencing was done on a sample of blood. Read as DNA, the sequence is TGTGCCAGCAGCCCTGGGGGGGCACTAGAGCCCCAGCATTTT. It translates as CASSPGGALEPQHF.